These T cell receptor beta chains were read from a single sample in a study of T-cell memory formation after mild COVID-19. From the 5' RACE reads, TCRdb called clonotypes with MiXCR, one entry per CDR3 protein. Seen here are 200,000 to 250,000 distinct CDR3 sequences, approximately 9% observed once, and the top ten hold roughly a fifth. The specimen sequenced was PBMCs or a T cell subset sorted from them (not recorded which). The receptors originated from a young man who had mild COVID-19 (a few samples of this study predate the infection). Cell type and time point are not known. The CDR3 runs from the conserved cysteine through the conserved F or W. A D gene is named only where the DNA matches it firmly. The listing skips clone size in some rows; elsewhere it reads once, few, many or a size class.

clone size | D gene | J gene | V gene | CDR3 protein | CDR3 DNA
many | TRBD2 | TRBJ2-1 | TRBV7-2 | CASSLGAGVYNEQFF | TGTGCCAGCAGCTTGGGAGCGGGGGTGTACAATGAGCAGTTCTTC
- | TRBD1 | TRBJ2-2 | TRBV5-1 | CASSLRQGPGELFF | TGCGCCAGCAGCTTGAGACAGGGGCCCGGGGAGCTGTTTTTT
many | - | TRBJ2-7 | TRBV4-2 | CASSQVDTLFYEQYF | TGTGCCAGCAGCCAAGTAGATACCTTATTCTACGAGCAGTACTTC
few | TRBD1 | TRBJ1-2 | TRBV27 | CASSYGTGVSYGYTF | TGTGCCAGCAGTTACGGGACAGGTGTTTCCTATGGCTACACCTTC
many | - | TRBJ2-4 | TRBV7-2 | CASSPQSAKNIQYF | TGTGCCAGCAGCCCGCAGTCCGCCAAAAACATTCAGTACTTC
many | TRBD1 | TRBJ2-3 | TRBV24-1 | CATSDLPGTGTDTQYF | TGTGCCACCAGTGATCTCCCCGGGACAGGCACAGATACGCAGTATTTT
- | TRBD1 | TRBJ1-4 | TRBV5-1 | CASSLRTGHEKLFF | TGCGCCAGCAGCTTGCGGACAGGGCATGAAAAACTGTTTTTT
few | - | TRBJ1-2 | TRBV6-6 | CASRLFGMRFRKGYTF | TGTGCCAGCAGACTGTTCGGGATGAGGTTCCGGAAAGGCTACACCTTC
few | TRBD1 | TRBJ1-6 | TRBV7-2 | CASSPQSGTGDSPLHF | TGTGCCAGCAGCCCTCAGTCCGGGACAGGTGATTCACCCCTCCACTTT
few | TRBD2 | TRBJ2-1 | TRBV24-1 | CATAGGSYNEQFF | TGTGCCACCGCGGGGGGCTCCTACAATGAGCAGTTCTTC
- | - | TRBJ1-1 | TRBV7-2 | CASSLTGFGSVNTEAFF | TGTGCCAGCAGCTTAACCGGTTTTGGCAGCGTGAACACTGAAGCTTTCTTT
- | - | TRBJ2-5 | TRBV29-1 | CSVVGAAQETQYF | TGCAGCGTTGTAGGGGCAGCCCAAGAGACCCAGTACTTC
few | - | TRBJ2-5 | TRBV3-1 | CASSQNAKETQYF | TGTGCCAGCAGCCAGAACGCAAAAGAGACCCAGTACTTC
few | TRBD1 | TRBJ2-1 | TRBV5-1 | CASSFRFGTAYNEQFF | TGCGCCAGCAGCTTCCGATTCGGGACAGCCTACAATGAGCAGTTCTTC
few | - | TRBJ2-1 | TRBV20-1 | CSALYNEQFF | TGCAGTGCCCTCTACAATGAGCAGTTCTTC
many | - | TRBJ1-2 | TRBV27 | CASSSNQDYYGYTF | TGTGCCAGCAGTTCCAACCAGGACTACTATGGCTACACCTTC
- | - | TRBJ2-7 | TRBV5-6 | CASSSGRGISYEQYF | TGTGCCAGCAGCTCGGGACGGGGGATCTCCTACGAGCAGTACTTC
- | TRBD1 | TRBJ2-2 | TRBV11-2 | CASSSHRGPTGELFF | TGTGCCAGCAGCTCACACAGGGGGCCCACCGGGGAGCTGTTTTTT
many | - | TRBJ2-3 | TRBV12-3/TRBV12-4 | CATSPDSTDTQYF | TGTGCCACTTCCCCGGACAGCACAGATACGCAGTATTTT
- | - | TRBJ1-2 | TRBV7-8 | CASSGHRTDANYGYTF | TGTGCCAGCAGCGGGCACCGGACCGACGCTAACTATGGCTACACCTTC
many | TRBD1 | TRBJ2-1 | TRBV7-9 | CASRRDSYNEQFF | TGTGCCAGCCGCCGGGACAGCTACAATGAGCAGTTCTTC
few | TRBD1 | TRBJ1-5 | TRBV20-1 | CSARTEGQGGSNQPQHF | TGCAGTGCTAGAACGGAGGGACAGGGGGGTTCCAATCAGCCCCAGCATTTT
- | - | TRBJ2-1 | TRBV20-1 | CSARAPGAGSYNEQFF | TGCAGTGCTAGAGCCCCCGGGGCCGGCTCCTACAATGAGCAGTTCTTC
- | TRBD1 | TRBJ1-4 | TRBV7-9 | CASSLTGDGEKLFF | TGTGCCAGCAGCTTGACAGGGGATGGTGAAAAACTGTTTTTT
many | - | TRBJ2-5 | TRBV11-2 | CASSIMGVETQYF | TGTGCCAGCAGCATCATGGGGGTAGAGACCCAGTACTTC
- | TRBD1 | TRBJ2-1 | TRBV27 | CASSRSGQGRSEQFF | TGTGCCAGCAGTCGGTCGGGACAGGGGAGGAGTGAGCAGTTCTTC
few | - | TRBJ2-5 | TRBV29-1 | CSVRTPEETQYF | TGCAGCGTTCGGACACCTGAAGAGACCCAGTACTTC
many | TRBD2 | TRBJ2-1 | TRBV7-2 | CASSLNSGAYNEQFF | TGTGCCAGCAGCTTAAATAGCGGGGCCTACAATGAGCAGTTCTTC
few | - | TRBJ1-2 | TRBV6-2/TRBV6-3 | CASSRDGTYTF | TGTGCCAGCAGCCGGGACGGAACTTACACCTTC
- | - | TRBJ1-6 | TRBV4-1 | CASSQEVESPLHF | TGCGCCAGCAGCCAAGAGGTGGAGTCACCCCTCCACTTT
- | TRBD1 | TRBJ1-1 | TRBV7-3 | CASSLGGQGYDTEAFF | TGTGCCAGCAGCTTAGGGGGACAGGGGTATGACACTGAAGCTTTCTTT
- | - | TRBJ2-5 | TRBV20-1 | CSAGTPKGETQYF | TGCAGTGCCGGGACTCCAAAAGGGGAGACCCAGTACTTC
few | - | TRBJ1-1 | TRBV6-2/TRBV6-3 | CASSYRSMNTEAFF | TGTGCCAGCAGTTACAGGAGCATGAACACTGAAGCTTTCTTT
- | - | TRBJ2-2 | TRBV7-9 | CASSFFAVDTGELFF | TGTGCCAGCAGCTTTTTCGCTGTGGACACCGGGGAGCTGTTTTTT
- | - | TRBJ2-1 | TRBV12-3/TRBV12-4 | CASSETGTYGEQFF | TGTGCCAGCAGTGAGACAGGAACCTACGGTGAGCAGTTCTTC
- | - | TRBJ2-5 | TRBV5-1 | CASSSYGTEGETQYF | TGCGCCAGCAGCTCCTATGGGACGGAGGGGGAGACCCAGTACTTC